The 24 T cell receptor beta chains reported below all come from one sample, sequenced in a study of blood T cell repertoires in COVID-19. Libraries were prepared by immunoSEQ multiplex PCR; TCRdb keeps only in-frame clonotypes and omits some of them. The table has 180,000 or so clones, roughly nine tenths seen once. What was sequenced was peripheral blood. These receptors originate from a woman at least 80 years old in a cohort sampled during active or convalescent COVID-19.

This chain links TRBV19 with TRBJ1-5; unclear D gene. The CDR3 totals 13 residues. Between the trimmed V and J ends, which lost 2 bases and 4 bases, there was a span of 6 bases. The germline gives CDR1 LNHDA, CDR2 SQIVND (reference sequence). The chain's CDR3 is CASSIIRNQPQHF. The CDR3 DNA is TGTGCCAGTAGTATAATCAGAAATCAGCCCCAGCATTTT.

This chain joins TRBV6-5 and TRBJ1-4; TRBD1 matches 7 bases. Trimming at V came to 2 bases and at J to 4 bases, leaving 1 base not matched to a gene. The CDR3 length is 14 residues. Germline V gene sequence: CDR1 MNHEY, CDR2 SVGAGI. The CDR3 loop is CASSYGQVNEKLFF. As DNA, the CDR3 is TGTGCCAGCAGTTACGGACAGGTTAATGAAAAACTGTTTTTT.

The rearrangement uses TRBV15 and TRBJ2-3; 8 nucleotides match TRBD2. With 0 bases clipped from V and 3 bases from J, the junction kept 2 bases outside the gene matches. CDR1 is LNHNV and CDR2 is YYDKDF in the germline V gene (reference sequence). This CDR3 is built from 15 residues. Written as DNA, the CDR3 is TGTGCCACCAGCAGAGATCCGGGGGGGACAGATACGCAGTATTTT. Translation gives CATSRDPGGTDTQYF.

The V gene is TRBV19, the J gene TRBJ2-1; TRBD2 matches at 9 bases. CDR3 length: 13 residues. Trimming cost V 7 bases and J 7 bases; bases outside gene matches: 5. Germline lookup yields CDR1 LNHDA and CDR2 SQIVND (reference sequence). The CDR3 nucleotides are TGTGCCAGTATCCGTAGCGGGAGTAATGAGCAGTTCTTC. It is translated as CASIRSGSNEQFF. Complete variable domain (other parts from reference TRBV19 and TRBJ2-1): DGGITQSPKYLFRKEGQNVTLSCEQNLNHDAMYWYRQDPGQGLRLIYYSQIVNDFQKGDIAEGYSVSREKKESFPLTVTSAQKNPTAFYLCASIRSGSNEQFFGPGTRLTVL.

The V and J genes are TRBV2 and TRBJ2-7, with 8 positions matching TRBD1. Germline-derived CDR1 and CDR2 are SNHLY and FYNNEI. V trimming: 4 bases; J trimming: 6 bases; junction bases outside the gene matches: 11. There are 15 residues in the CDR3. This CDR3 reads CASSGAGGGYSEQYV. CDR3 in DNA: TGTGCCAGCAGTGGGGCAGGGGGCGGTTATTCCGAGCAGTACGTC.

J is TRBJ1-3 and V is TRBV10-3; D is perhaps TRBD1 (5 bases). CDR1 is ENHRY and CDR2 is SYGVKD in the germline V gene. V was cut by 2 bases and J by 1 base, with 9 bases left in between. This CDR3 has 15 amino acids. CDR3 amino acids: CAISERAGSGNTIYF. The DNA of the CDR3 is TGTGCCATCAGTGAGCGGGCAGGGTCTGGAAACACCATATATTTT.

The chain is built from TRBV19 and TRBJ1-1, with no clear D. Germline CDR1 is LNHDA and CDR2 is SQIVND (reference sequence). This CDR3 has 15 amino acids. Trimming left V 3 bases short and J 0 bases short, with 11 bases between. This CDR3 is CASSMQDRMNTEAFF. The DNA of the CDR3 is TGTGCCAGTAGTATGCAGGATCGGATGAACACTGAAGCTTTCTTT.

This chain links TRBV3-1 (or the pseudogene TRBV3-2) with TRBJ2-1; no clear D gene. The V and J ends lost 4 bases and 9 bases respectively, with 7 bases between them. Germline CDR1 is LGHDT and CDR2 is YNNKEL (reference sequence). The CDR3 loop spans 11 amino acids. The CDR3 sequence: CASSRRSEQFF. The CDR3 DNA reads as TGTGCCAGCAGCCGCCGTAGTGAGCAGTTCTTC.

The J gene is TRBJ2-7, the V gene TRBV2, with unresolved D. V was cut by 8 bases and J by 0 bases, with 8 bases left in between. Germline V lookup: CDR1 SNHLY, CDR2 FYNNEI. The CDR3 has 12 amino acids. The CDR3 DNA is TGTGCCAGCCAACTGAGCTCCTACGAGCAGTACGTC. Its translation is CASQLSSYEQYV.

The CDR3 here is CASSTRTRAPTEQFF. CDR3 DNA sequence: TGTGCCAGCAGCACGCGGACTAGGGCCCCTACTGAGCAGTTCTTC. The chain recombines TRBV9 with TRBJ2-1, with 7 nucleotides matching TRBD2. The CDR3 consists of 15 residues. The ends lost 4 bases at V and 9 bases at J; junction bases unmatched: 13. Germline CDR1 is SGDLS and CDR2 is YYNGEE.

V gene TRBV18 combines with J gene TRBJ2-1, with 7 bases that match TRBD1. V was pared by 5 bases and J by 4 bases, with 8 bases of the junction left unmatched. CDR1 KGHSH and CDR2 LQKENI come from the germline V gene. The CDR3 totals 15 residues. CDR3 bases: TGTGCCAGCTCATTACAGACAGGGTATTACAATGAGCAGTTCTTC. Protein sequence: CASSLQTGYYNEQFF.

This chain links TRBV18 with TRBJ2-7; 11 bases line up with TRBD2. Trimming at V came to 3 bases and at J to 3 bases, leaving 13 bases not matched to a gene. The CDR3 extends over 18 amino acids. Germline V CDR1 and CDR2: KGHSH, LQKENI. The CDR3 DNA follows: TGTGCCAGCTCACCCCGGTGGCTAGCGGGGGGTCCTTACTACGAGCAGTACTTC. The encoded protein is CASSPRWLAGGPYYEQYF.

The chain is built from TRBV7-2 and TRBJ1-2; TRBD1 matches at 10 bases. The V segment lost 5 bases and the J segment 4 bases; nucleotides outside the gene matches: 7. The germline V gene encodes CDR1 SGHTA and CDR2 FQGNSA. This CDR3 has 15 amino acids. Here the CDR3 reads CASSIGQGGTYGYTF. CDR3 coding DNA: TGTGCCAGCAGCATCGGACAGGGGGGCACCTATGGCTACACCTTC.

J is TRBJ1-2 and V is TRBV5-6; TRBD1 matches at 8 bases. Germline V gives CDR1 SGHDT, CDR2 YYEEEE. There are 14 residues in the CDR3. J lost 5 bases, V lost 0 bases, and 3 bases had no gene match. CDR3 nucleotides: TGTGCCAGCAGCTTGGTACAGGGGGGATATGGCTACACCTTC. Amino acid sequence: CASSLVQGGYGYTF.

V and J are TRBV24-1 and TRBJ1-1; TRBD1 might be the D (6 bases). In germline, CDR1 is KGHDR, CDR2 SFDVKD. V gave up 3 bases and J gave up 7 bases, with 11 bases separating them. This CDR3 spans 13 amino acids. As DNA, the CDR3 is TGTGCCACCAGTGATGGGGGCGGAGATGAAGCTTTCTTT. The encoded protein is CATSDGGGDEAFF.

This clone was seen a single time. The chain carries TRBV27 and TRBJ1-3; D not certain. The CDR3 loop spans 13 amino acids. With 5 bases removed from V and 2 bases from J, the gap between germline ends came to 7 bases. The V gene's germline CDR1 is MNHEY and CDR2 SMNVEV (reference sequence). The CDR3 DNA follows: TGTGCCAGCAGTCCCCTCGCTGGAAACACCATATATTTT. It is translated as CASSPLAGNTIYF.

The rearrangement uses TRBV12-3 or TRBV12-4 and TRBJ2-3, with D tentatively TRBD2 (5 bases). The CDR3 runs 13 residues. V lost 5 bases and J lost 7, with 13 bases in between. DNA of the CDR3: TGTGCCAGCAGTCCCTCCGGGATACATACGCAGTATTTT. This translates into CASSPSGIHTQYF.

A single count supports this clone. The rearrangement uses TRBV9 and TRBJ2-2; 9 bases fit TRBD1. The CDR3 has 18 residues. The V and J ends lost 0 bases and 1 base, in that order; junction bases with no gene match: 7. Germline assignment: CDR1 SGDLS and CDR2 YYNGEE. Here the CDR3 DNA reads TGTGCCAGCAGCGTAGGTTTAGTGGGACAGGGGAACACCGGGGAGCTGTTTTTT. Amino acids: CASSVGLVGQGNTGELFF. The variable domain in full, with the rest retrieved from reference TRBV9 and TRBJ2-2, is DSGVTQTPKHLITATGQRVTLRCSPRSGDLSVYWYQQSLDQGLQFLIQYYNGEERAKGNILERFSAQQFPDLHSELNLSSLELGDSALYFCASSVGLVGQGNTGELFFGEGSRLTVL.

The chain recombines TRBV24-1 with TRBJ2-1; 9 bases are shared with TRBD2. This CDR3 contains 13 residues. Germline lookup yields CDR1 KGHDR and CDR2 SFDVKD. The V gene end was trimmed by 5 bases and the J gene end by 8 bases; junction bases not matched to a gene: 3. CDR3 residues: CATSASGTDEQFF. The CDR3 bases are TGTGCCACCAGTGCTAGCGGGACGGATGAGCAGTTCTTC.

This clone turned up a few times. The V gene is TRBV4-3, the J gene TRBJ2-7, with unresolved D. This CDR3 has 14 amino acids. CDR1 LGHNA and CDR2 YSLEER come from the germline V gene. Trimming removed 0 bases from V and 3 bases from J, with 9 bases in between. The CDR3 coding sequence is TGCGCCAGCAGCCAAGATCTCGGGTACTACGAGCAGTACTTC. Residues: CASSQDLGYYEQYF.

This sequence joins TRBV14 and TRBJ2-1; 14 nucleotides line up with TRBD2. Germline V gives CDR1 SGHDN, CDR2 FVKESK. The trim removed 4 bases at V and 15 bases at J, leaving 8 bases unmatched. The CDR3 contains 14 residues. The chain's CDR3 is CASSPDGTSGSTFF. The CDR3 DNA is TGTGCCAGCAGCCCCGACGGGACTAGCGGGAGCACGTTCTTC. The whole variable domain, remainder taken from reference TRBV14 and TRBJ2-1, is EAGVTQFPSHSVIEKGQTVTLRCDPISGHDNLYWYRRVMGKEIKFLLHFVKESKQDESGMPNNRFLAERTGGTYSTLKVQPAELEDSGVYFCASSPDGTSGSTFFGPGTRLTVL.

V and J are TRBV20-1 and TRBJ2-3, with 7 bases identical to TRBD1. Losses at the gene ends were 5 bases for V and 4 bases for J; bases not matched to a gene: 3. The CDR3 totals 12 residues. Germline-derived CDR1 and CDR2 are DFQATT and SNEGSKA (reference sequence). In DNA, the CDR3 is TGCAGTGCTGGTGACAGGGCAGATACGCAGTATTTT. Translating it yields CSAGDRADTQYF.

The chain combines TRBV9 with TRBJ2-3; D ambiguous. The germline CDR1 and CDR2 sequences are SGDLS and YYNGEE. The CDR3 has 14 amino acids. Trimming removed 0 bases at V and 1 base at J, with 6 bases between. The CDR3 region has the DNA TGTGCCAGCAGCGTAGACATCGGCACAGATACGCAGTATTTT. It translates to CASSVDIGTDTQYF.

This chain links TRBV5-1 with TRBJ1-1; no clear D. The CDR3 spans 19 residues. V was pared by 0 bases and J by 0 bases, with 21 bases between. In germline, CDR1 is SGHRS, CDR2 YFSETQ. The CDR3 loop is CASSLAVTVNFSLNTEAFF. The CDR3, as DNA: TGCGCCAGCAGCTTGGCCGTCACAGTCAACTTTTCGTTGAACACTGAAGCTTTCTTT.